A selection of T cell receptor beta chains follows, all from one sample in a study of vaccination effects on CD4 cells after COVID-19. These receptors have no identified antigens. Data came from immunoSEQ multiplex PCR; TCRdb stores just in-frame clones and leaves some out. Among 20,000 to 25,000 clones, about three quarters were seen once, and the ten largest hold approximately 12%. The sequencing here drew on CD4+ T cells from PBMCs cultured with HCoV-229E spike peptides, taken before COVID-19 vaccination. These receptors were collected from a human donor who received a COVID-19 vaccine. The CDR3 runs from the conserved cysteine through the conserved F or W. Each record gives: J gene, CDR3 length, D gene, V gene, clone size, CDR3 DNA, CDR3 protein. The D gene is left open where the match is weak. Some rows have no size entry. The others give once, few or many, or a class for an expanded clone.

TRBJ2-1 | 14 | TRBD2 | TRBV7-2 | once | TGTGCCAGCAGCTTAGCAGGTGGGAGGGATGAGCAGTTCTTC | CASSLAGGRDEQFF
TRBJ2-3 | 13 | TRBD2 | TRBV10-3 | . | TGTGCCATCACCGGACTAGCAACAGATACGCAGTATTTT | CAITGLATDTQYF
TRBJ2-3 | 14 | . | TRBV2 | . | TGTGCCAGCAGTGAGATAACTGGGGCAGATACGCAGTATTTT | CASSEITGADTQYF
TRBJ2-1 | 16 | TRBD1 | TRBV14 | . | TGTGCCAGCAGCCTCCGCACCGGGACAGGGGCAAATGAGCAGTTCTTC | CASSLRTGTGANEQFF
TRBJ2-5 | 15 | . | TRBV5-1 | . | TGCGCCAGCAGCGATGACGGGGGCCTCCAAGAGACCCAGTACTTC | CASSDDGGLQETQYF
TRBJ2-6 | 17 | . | TRBV11-2 | . | TGTGCCAGCAGCTTAGGAGACAGGTCCTCTGGGGCCAACGTCCTGACTTTC | CASSLGDRSSGANVLTF
TRBJ1-4 | 16 | . | TRBV5-1 | . | TGCGCCAGCAGCTTGGGTAACAGGGCAACTAATGAAAAACTGTTTTTT | CASSLGNRATNEKLFF
TRBJ2-1 | 17 | . | TRBV10-3 | . | TGTGCCATCAGGGGGGCTGGCGGGCGGAACTCCTACAATGAGCAGTTCTTC | CAIRGAGGRNSYNEQFF
TRBJ2-5 | 15 | TRBD1 | TRBV27 | . | TGTGCCAGCGCCCGTCCCGGGACAGGGGGAAAGACCCAGTACTTC | CASARPGTGGKTQYF
TRBJ1-5 | 16 | TRBD1 | TRBV19 | . | TGTGCCAGTACCCAGGGACAGTGGCTATACAATCAGCCCCAGCATTTT | CASTQGQWLYNQPQHF
TRBJ2-5 | 15 | . | TRBV7-6 | . | TGTGCCAGCAGCTTAGGCGGAACCCCGGGGGAGACCCAGTACTTC | CASSLGGTPGETQYF
TRBJ2-1 | 16 | . | TRBV9 | . | TGTGCCAGCAGCGTAGCTGGCAGTCGCTCCTACAATGAGCAGTTCTTC | CASSVAGSRSYNEQFF
TRBJ2-5 | 14 | TRBD1 | TRBV2 | . | TGTGCCAGCGGCGGGACAGGGGGTGGAGAGACCCAGTACTTC | CASGGTGGGETQYF
TRBJ1-5 | 16 | TRBD1 | TRBV19 | few | TGTGCCAGTAGTACCCAACCGACAGGGGGCAATCAGCCCCAGCATTTT | CASSTQPTGGNQPQHF
TRBJ2-7 | 14 | . | TRBV6-5 | . | TGTGCCAGCAGGGGGACTTCTGCCGCGACCGAGCAGTACTTC | CASRGTSAATEQYF
TRBJ1-4 | 14 | TRBD1 | TRBV6-5 | . | TGTGCCAGCAGCTCGACAGGGTGGGGTGAAAAACTGTTTTTT | CASSSTGWGEKLFF
TRBJ2-5 | 13 | . | TRBV15 | . | TGTGCCACCAGCAGTGAGTTTCGAGAGACCCAGTACTTC | CATSSEFRETQYF
TRBJ2-3 | 15 | . | TRBV7-6 | . | TGTGCCAGCAGCCGATGGACTGATAGCACAGATACGCAGTATTTT | CASSRWTDSTDTQYF
TRBJ1-1 | 15 | . | TRBV19 | . | TGTGCCAGTAGCCTCCGAAGGGCGGAATACACTGAAGCTTTCTTT | CASSLRRAEYTEAFF
TRBJ2-5 | 16 | . | TRBV7-2 | . | TGTGCCAGCAGCTTAGGGAACTCGGGGGGCTGGGAGACCCAGTACTTC | CASSLGNSGGWETQYF
TRBJ2-3 | 13 | . | TRBV6-1 | . | TGTGCCAGCAGTGAGTCAGGGGCAGATACGCAGTATTTT | CASSESGADTQYF
TRBJ2-1 | 15 | . | TRBV5-1 | . | TGCGCCAGCAGGCGAAACAGGGGACCGGGGGATGAGCAGTTCTTC | CASRRNRGPGDEQFF
TRBJ1-5 | 13 | . | TRBV10-2 | . | TGCGCCAGCAGCCCCGGGACTAGTCAGCCCCAGCATTTT | CASSPGTSQPQHF
TRBJ1-6 | 14 | . | TRBV7-9 | . | TGTGCCAGCAGCCCCGTGCAGGGCGATTCACCCCTCCACTTT | CASSPVQGDSPLHF
TRBJ1-1 | 14 | TRBD1 | TRBV6-5 | . | TGTGCCAGCAGTCGGGGACAGGGGAACACTGAAGCTTTCTTT | CASSRGQGNTEAFF
TRBJ2-3 | 14 | . | TRBV5-1 | . | TGCGCCAGCAGCTCACCGGACTCCACAGATACGCAGTATTTT | CASSSPDSTDTQYF
TRBJ1-2 | 14 | . | TRBV24-1 | . | TGTGCCACCAGTACCCTTGGACAGTCTTATGGCTACACCTTC | CATSTLGQSYGYTF
TRBJ1-6 | 13 | . | TRBV27 | once | TGTGCCAGCAGTTGGGCAGACAATTCACCCCTCCACTTT | CASSWADNSPLHF
TRBJ2-7 | 13 | . | TRBV5-1 | . | TGCGCCAGCAGCTTGCAGGGGCTTGGCGAGCAGTACTTC | CASSLQGLGEQYF
TRBJ2-5 | 16 | TRBD1 | TRBV27 | . | TGTGCCAGCAGTTTGGGACAGGGGCATATTGGGGAGACCCAGTACTTC | CASSLGQGHIGETQYF
TRBJ2-2 | 15 | TRBD2 | TRBV2 | . | TGTGCCAGCGCTGACCGGGGGGGAGGGTCCGGGGAGCTGTTTTTT | CASADRGGGSGELFF
TRBJ2-3 | 15 | TRBD2 | TRBV3-1/TRBV3-2 | . | TGTGCCAGCACCGGAGGGACTAGCGGCACAGATACGCAGTATTTT | CASTGGTSGTDTQYF
TRBJ2-7 | 16 | . | TRBV27 | once | TGTGCCAGCAGTCCCCGGACACTGCTGGCCGGCCACGAGCAGTACTTC | CASSPRTLLAGHEQYF
TRBJ1-1 | 14 | . | TRBV5-1 | . | TGCGCCAGCAGCCCCTCCTTTGGGGGTACTGAAGCTTTCTTT | CASSPSFGGTEAFF
TRBJ1-2 | 15 | . | TRBV7-9 | large | TGTGCCAGCAGCCCCTACGCTCGGACGGCCTATGGCTACACCTTC | CASSPYARTAYGYTF
TRBJ2-1 | 14 | . | TRBV4-1 | few | TGCGCCAGCAGCCACTATTCGTCTCAATATGAGCAGTTCTTC | CASSHYSSQYEQFF
TRBJ2-2 | 14 | TRBD2 | TRBV2 | . | TGTGCCAGCATCGGGGGAGGGGTCACCGGGGAGCTGTTTTTT | CASIGGGVTGELFF
TRBJ1-1 | 12 | . | TRBV5-1 | . | TGCGCCAGCAGCGGGGTGGACACTGAAGCTTTCTTT | CASSGVDTEAFF
TRBJ1-5 | 14 | TRBD1 | TRBV18 | few | TGTGCCAGCTCACCAGGGACAGGGGATCAGCCCCAGCATTTT | CASSPGTGDQPQHF
TRBJ1-5 | 15 | . | TRBV30 | . | TGTGCCTGGAGTGCAAAGGGACTGTACAATCAGCCCCAGCATTTT | CAWSAKGLYNQPQHF
TRBJ1-2 | 15 | TRBD1 | TRBV5-4 | . | TGTGCCAGCAGCTCCATTGACAGGGGGAACTATGGCTACACCTTC | CASSSIDRGNYGYTF
TRBJ2-1 | 14 | TRBD1 | TRBV6-2/TRBV6-3 | few | TGTGCCAGCAGTTACGGGACAGCAAACAATGAGCAGTTCTTC | CASSYGTANNEQFF
TRBJ1-2 | 11 | . | TRBV29-1 | . | TGCAGCGTATGGGGTAACTATGGCTACACCTTC | CSVWGNYGYTF
TRBJ2-1 | 14 | . | TRBV12-5 | . | TGTGCTAGTGGTTTGCCCGGTCATCACAATGAGCAGTTCTTC | CASGLPGHHNEQFF
TRBJ2-3 | 16 | . | TRBV20-1 | . | TGCAGTGCTAGTGGGGGGACGAAAGGGCACACAGATACGCAGTATTTT | CSASGGTKGHTDTQYF
TRBJ2-1 | 14 | . | TRBV7-8 | . | TGTGCCAGCAGCCCCATATCGCATAGTAGGGAGCAGTTCTTC | CASSPISHSREQFF
TRBJ1-2 | 15 | TRBD1 | TRBV5-1 | . | TGCGCCAGCAGCCCCTTCGGACAGGGGGACGATGGCTACACCTTC | CASSPFGQGDDGYTF
TRBJ2-1 | 12 | TRBD1 | TRBV30 | . | TGTGCCTGTACAGGGGGCTTGAATGAGCAGTTCTTC | CACTGGLNEQFF
TRBJ1-2 | 13 | . | TRBV19 | medium-sized | TGTGCCAGTAGTATTAGGGGGGCTGACGGCTACACCTTC | CASSIRGADGYTF
TRBJ1-1 | 15 | . | TRBV18 | . | TGTGCCAGCTCACCCCCCCGGGCTTCGGGCACTGAAGCTTTCTTT | CASSPPRASGTEAFF
TRBJ2-1 | 17 | . | TRBV11-2 | . | TGTGCCAGCAGCTTAGTATCCGGGGATAATGGTTACAATGAGCAGTTCTTC | CASSLVSGDNGYNEQFF
TRBJ2-7 | 15 | TRBD2 | TRBV27 | . | TGTGCCAGCAGTTTAAGTCGCGGGAGGGCATACGAGCAGTACTTC | CASSLSRGRAYEQYF